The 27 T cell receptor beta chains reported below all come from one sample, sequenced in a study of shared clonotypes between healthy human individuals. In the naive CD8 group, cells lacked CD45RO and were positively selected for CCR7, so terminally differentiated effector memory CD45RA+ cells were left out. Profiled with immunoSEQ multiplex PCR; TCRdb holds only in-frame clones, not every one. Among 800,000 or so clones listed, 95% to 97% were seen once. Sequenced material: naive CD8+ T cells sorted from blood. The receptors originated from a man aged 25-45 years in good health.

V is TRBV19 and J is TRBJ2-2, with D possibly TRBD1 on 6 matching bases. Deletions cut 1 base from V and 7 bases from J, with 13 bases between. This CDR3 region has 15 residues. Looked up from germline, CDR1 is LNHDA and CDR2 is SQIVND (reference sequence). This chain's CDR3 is CASSIGTGMDGELFF. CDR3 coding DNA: TGTGCCAGTAGTATAGGTACAGGGATGGACGGGGAGCTGTTTTTT.

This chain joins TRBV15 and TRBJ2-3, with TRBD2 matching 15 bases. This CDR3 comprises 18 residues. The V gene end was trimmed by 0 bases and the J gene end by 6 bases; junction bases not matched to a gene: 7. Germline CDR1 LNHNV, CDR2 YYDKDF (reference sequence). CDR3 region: CATSRDLGTSGRQDTQYF. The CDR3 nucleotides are TGTGCCACCAGCAGAGATCTCGGGACTAGCGGGAGGCAGGATACGCAGTATTTT.

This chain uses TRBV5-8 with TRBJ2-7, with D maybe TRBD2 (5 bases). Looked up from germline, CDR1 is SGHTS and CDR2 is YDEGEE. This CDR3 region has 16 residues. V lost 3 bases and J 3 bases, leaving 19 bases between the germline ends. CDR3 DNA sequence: TGTGCCAGCAGCTCATTACTAGGCCTCGCAGGCTACGAGCAGTACTTC. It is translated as CASSSLLGLAGYEQYF.

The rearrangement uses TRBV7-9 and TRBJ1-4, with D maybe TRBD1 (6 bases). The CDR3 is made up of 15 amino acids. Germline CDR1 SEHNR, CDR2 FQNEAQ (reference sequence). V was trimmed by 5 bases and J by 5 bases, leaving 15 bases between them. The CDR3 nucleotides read TGTGCCAGCAGCCCAGCACAGGGTGCGAATGAAAAACTGTTTTTT. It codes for CASSPAQGANEKLFF. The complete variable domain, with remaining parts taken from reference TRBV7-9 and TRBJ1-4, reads DTGVSQNPRHKITKRGQNVTFRCDPISEHNRLYWYRQTLGQGPEFLTYFQNEAQLEKSRLLSDRFSAERPKGSFSTLEIQRTEQGDSAMYLCASSPAQGANEKLFFGSGTQLSVL.

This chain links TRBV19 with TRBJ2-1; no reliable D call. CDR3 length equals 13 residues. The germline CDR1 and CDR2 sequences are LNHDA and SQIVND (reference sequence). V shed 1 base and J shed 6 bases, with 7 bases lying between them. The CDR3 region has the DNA TGTGCCAGTAGTATAGCACCCCTCAATGAGCAGTTCTTC. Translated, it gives CASSIAPLNEQFF.

The CDR3 region has the DNA TGTGCCAGCAGCTCAACCGCAGGGGAGGCTGAAGCTTTCTTT. Its translation: CASSSTAGEAEAFF. V is TRBV7-9 and J is TRBJ1-1, with a weak D call TRBD1 (6 bases). CDR1 and CDR2 from the germline V gene are SEHNR and FQNEAQ (reference sequence). The CDR3 covers 14 residues. The V and J ends lost 4 bases and 6 bases respectively, with 15 bases between them.

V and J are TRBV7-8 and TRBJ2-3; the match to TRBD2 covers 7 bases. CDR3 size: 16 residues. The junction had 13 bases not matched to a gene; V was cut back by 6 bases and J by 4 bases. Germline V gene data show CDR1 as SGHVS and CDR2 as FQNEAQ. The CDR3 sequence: CASRSRGGSRADTQYF. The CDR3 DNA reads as TGTGCCAGCAGATCAAGGGGCGGGAGCCGAGCAGATACGCAGTATTTT. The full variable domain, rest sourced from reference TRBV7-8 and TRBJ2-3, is GAGVSQSPRYKVAKRGQDVALRCDPISGHVSLFWYQQALGQGPEFLTYFQNEAQLDKSGLPSDRFFAERPEGSVSTLKIQRTQQEDSAVYLCASRSRGGSRADTQYFGPGTRLTVL.

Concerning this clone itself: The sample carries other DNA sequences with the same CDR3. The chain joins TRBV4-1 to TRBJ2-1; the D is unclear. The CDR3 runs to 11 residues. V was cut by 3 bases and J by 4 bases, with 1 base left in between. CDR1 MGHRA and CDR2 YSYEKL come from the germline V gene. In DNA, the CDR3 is TGCGCCAGCAGCCAGTACAATGAGCAGTTCTTC. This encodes CASSQYNEQFF.

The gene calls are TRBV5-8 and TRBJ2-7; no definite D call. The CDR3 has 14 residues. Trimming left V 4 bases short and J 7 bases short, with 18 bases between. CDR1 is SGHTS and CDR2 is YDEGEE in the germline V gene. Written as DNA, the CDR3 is TGTGCCAGCAGCCCCCTAGAGTCCTCCTTAGAGCAGTACTTC. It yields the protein CASSPLESSLEQYF.

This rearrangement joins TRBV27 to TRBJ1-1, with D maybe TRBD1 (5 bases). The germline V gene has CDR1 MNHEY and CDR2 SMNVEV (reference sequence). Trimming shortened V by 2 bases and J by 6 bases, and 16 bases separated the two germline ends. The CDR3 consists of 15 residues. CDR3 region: CASSLRSREWAEAFF. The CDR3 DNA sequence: TGTGCCAGCAGTTTAAGGAGCAGGGAGTGGGCTGAAGCTTTCTTT.

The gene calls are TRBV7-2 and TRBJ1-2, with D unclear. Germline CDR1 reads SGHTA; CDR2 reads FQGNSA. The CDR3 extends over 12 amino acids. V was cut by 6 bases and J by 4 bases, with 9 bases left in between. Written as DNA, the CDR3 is TGTGCCAGCAGGTTGGGGTCCTATGGCTACACCTTC. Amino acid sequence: CASRLGSYGYTF.

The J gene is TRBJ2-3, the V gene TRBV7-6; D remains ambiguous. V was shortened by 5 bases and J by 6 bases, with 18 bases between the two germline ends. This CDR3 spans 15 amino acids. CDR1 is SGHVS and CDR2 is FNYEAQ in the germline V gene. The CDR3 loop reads CASSLTSYPVDTQYF. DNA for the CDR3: TGTGCCAGCAGCCTAACCTCCTATCCCGTGGATACGCAGTATTTT.

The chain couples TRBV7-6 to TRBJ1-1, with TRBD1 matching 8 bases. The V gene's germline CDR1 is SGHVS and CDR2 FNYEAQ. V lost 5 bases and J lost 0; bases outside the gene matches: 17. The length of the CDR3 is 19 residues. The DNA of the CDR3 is TGTGCCAGCAGCATCCGGACAGGGAGAGGAGCTACCATGAACACTGAAGCTTTCTTT. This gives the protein CASSIRTGRGATMNTEAFF.

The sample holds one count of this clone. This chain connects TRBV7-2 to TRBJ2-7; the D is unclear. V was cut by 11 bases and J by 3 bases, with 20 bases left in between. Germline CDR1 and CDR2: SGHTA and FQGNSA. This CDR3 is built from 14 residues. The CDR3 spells CACQPRPSDYEQYF. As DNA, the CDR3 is TGTGCCTGCCAACCGAGGCCCTCTGACTACGAGCAGTACTTC.

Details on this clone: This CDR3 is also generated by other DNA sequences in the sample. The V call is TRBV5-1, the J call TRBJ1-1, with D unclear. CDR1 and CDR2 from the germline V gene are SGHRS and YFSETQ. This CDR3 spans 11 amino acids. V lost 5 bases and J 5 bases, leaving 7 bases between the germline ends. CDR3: CASSFGTEAFF. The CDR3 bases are TGCGCCAGCAGTTTTGGGACTGAAGCTTTCTTT.

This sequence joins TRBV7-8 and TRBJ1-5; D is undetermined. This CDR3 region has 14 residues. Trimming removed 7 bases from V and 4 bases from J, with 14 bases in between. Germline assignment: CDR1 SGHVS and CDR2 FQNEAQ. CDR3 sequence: CASTLEDPNQPQHF. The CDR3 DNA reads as TGTGCCAGCACCCTCGAAGATCCTAATCAGCCCCAGCATTTT.

The CDR3 spells CASTGVGLDSQETQYF. CDR3 bases: TGTGCCAGCACGGGTGTGGGCCTCGACTCCCAAGAGACCCAGTACTTC. The genes are TRBV28 and TRBJ2-5; no clear D gene. The CDR3 is 16 amino acids. V was clipped by 7 bases and J by 1 base, with 19 bases between them. Germline V gene lookup returns CDR1 MDHEN and CDR2 SYDVKM. The full variable domain, in which reference TRBV28 and TRBJ2-5 provide the parts outside the CDR3, is DVKVTQSSRYLVKRTGEKVFLECVQDMDHENMFWYRQDPGLGLRLIYFSYDVKMKEKGDIPEGYSVSREKKERFSLILESASTNQTSMYLCASTGVGLDSQETQYFGPGTRLLVL.

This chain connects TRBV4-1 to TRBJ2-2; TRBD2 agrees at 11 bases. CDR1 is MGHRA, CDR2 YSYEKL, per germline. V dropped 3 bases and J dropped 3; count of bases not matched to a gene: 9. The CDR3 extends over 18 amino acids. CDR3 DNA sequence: TGCGCCAGCAGCCACACCGGGACTAGCGGCTTCCACACCGGGGAGCTGTTTTTT. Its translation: CASSHTGTSGFHTGELFF.

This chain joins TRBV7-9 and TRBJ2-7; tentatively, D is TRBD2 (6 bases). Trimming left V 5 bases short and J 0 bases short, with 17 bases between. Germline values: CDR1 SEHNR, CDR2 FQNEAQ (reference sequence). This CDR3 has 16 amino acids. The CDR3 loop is CASSDGAGSTSYEQYF. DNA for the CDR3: TGTGCCAGCAGCGATGGGGCGGGATCCACCTCCTACGAGCAGTACTTC.

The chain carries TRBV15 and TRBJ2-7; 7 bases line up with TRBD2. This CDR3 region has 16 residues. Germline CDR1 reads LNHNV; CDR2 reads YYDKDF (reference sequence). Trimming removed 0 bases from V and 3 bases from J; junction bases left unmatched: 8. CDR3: CATSRDPEVAGYEQYF. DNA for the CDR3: TGTGCCACCAGCAGAGACCCGGAGGTAGCGGGCTACGAGCAGTACTTC.

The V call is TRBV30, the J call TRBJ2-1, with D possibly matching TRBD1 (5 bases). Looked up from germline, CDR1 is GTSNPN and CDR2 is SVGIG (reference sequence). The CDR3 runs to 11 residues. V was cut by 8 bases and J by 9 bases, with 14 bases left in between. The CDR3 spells CAQGEGAEQFF. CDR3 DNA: TGTGCCCAAGGGGAAGGGGCTGAGCAGTTCTTC.

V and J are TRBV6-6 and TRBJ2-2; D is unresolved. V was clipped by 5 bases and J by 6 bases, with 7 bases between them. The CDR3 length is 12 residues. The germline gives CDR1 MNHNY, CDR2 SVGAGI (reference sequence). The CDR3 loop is CASSPIPGELFF. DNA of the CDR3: TGTGCCAGCAGTCCCATCCCCGGGGAGCTGTTTTTT.

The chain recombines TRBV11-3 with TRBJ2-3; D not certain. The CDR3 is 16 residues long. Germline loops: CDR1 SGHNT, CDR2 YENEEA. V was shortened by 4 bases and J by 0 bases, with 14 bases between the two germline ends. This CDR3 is CASSSHSSSSTDTQYF. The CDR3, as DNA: TGTGCCAGCAGCTCCCACAGCTCCTCTAGCACAGATACGCAGTATTTT.

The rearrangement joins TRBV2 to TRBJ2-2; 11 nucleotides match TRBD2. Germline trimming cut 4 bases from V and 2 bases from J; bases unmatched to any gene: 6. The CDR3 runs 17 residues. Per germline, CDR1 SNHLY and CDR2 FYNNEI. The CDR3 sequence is CASSGWGLAVNTGELFF. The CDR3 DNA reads TGTGCCAGCAGTGGCTGGGGACTAGCGGTAAACACCGGGGAGCTGTTTTTT.

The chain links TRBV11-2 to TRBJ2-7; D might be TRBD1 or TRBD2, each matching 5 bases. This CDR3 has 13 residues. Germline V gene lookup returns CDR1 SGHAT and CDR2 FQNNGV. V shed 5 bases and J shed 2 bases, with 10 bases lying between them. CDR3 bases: TGTGCCAGCAGCAGGGACGCTCCCTACGAGCAGTACTTC. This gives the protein CASSRDAPYEQYF.

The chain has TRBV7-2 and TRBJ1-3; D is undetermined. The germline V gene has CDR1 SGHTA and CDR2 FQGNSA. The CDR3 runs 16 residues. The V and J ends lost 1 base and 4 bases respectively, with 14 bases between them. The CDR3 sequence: CASSLDGVGFGNTIYF. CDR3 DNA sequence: TGTGCCAGCAGCTTAGATGGTGTGGGGTTCGGAAACACCATATATTTT.

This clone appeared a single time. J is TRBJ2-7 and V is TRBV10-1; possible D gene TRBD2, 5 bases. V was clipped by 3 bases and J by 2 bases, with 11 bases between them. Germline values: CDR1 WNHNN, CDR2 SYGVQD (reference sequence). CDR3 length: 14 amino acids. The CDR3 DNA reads TGCGCCAGCAGTGACAAGCGGAGACCCTACGAGCAGTACTTC. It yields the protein CASSDKRRPYEQYF.